The T cell receptor (beta chain) described here comes from a study of shared clonotypes between healthy human individuals. Study-wide context: The plates for each donor numbered three CD4 naive, three CD4 memory, two CD8 naive and one CD8 memory.

This clone has more than one count but fewer than ten. The split of CD4+ cells yielded CD45RA+ naive and CD45RA-negative memory subsets. Between the trimmed V and J ends, which lost 1 base and 0 bases, there was a span of 9 bases. Germline V gene sequence: CDR1 KGHSH, CDR2 LQKENI. The CDR3 has 15 residues. It was at deep level that the assay was run. Measured with immunoSEQ multiplex PCR; TCRdb has only the in-frame clones, and not every one. The sample consists of approximately 2.5 million clones, over 85% of them appearing once. The sequence was obtained from a man in his late teens or twenties in good health. Some clones in this sample may be carry-over from other donors' samples. V and J are TRBV18 and TRBJ1-1; tentatively, D is TRBD1 (6 bases). The sample consisted of naive CD4+ T cells from PBMCs. This sample's subset: CD45RA+ positively selected. In nucleotides, the CDR3 is TGTGCCAGCTCACCACGTCAGGGGATGAACACTGAAGCTTTCTTT. As protein: CASSPRQGMNTEAFF.